This note documents a single TCR beta chain sequence. Its antigen specificity is not known. Base qualities are not at hand, and no much larger clone is one base apart. The cysteine opens and the phenylalanine closes a CDR3 of 17 amino acids. The retained sequence is limited to the CDR3, 51 bases, with the frame set at the first base. V loses 5 bases of germline sequence and J loses 0 bases, and the interval between the two ends is 20 bases. The germline V gene specifies SGHTA as CDR1 and FQGNSA as CDR2. Library method: the immunoSEQ multiplex PCR assay. TCR beta CDR3 sequencing was performed on DNA from the cultured, isolated CD4+ T cells. Per the source publication's procedure: Non-productive TCR sequences were removed and reads were trimmed to the CDR3 region, keeping CDR3s of at least 7 amino acids. Antigen-specific clonotypes were identified using the MANAFEST web app by comparison of expansion in peptide wells against reference cultures. To be called positive, a clone needed expansion at FDR<0.05 compared with the reference and with all other wells, an odds ratio greater than 5, and a frequency greater than 0.1% in two replicate wells. Clonotypes significantly expanded in SARS-CoV-2 spike wells and in at least one common cold coronavirus spike condition were defined as cross-reactive. CDR3 similarity was assessed by Levenshtein distance using the stringdist R package, and unrooted trees were constructed with ape in R 3.6.1. The table comes from immuneACCESS by way of TCRdb, which keeps in-frame sequences with V and J called. Part of the clones is missing from these tables; in studies checked, under half for an unresolved V gene and the rest for unknown reasons. The D gene and trimming were derived from the DNA, and the V and J assignments and clone size from that table. The sample contains 45,000 to 70,000 clones, more than 75% of them found a single time. 5.5% of the sample goes to the ten largest clones.

This record belongs to a study of vaccination effects on CD4 cells after COVID-19 (dated by TCRdb to the early 2020s). With regard to the full study: Two doses of either the BNT162b2 or the mRNA-1273 mRNA SARS-CoV-2 vaccine were administered to participants. Altogether, roughly 10 COVID-19 convalescent patients and several SARS-CoV-2-naive healthy vaccine recipients made up the full study. The Oncomine TCR Beta short-read assay on an Illumina iSeq 100 was used to sequence cultures from other donors in the study. In a couple of convalescent patients, pre-vaccine samples were collected 16 days and one week ahead of the first dose, 142 and 148 days after COVID-19 diagnosis. SARS-CoV-2 spike-specific CD4+ TCR repertoires from before and after mRNA vaccination were compared in COVID-19 convalescent patients and in infection-naive vaccine recipients. General findings and caveats noted by the study authors: Clones induced by infection and clones induced by vaccination both contracted markedly at late timepoints after vaccination, which fits with T cell responses waning over time. The study was limited by a small number of convalescent patients and lacked early post-infection timepoints. Among convalescent patients, the spike-reactive repertoire after vaccination was made up mainly of new vaccine-induced clones that were largely distinct from the clones induced by infection.

In the ViraFEST assay, PBMC were stimulated with viral peptide pools, and antigen-specific CD4+ T cell clonotypes were then identified by expansion using TCR sequencing. After about 10 days of culture, CD4+ T cells were isolated with the EasySep CD4+ T cell isolation kit. PCR-confirmed SARS-CoV-2 infection had occurred in convalescent patients between March and December 2020, before the Alpha, Beta and Delta variants emerged in the United States. Roughly 2.1 million PBMC per well were cultured in IMDM with roughly 5% human AB serum, 8 to 10 IU/ml IL-2 and gentamicin, plus 10 ug/ml peptides. A peptide pool from HIV-1 Nef was used as the negative control culture condition. On days 3 and 7, half of the culture medium was replaced with fresh IL-2-containing medium. Unless noted otherwise, every peptide stimulation condition was cultured in triplicate wells. PBMC were separated from whole blood using Ficoll-Paque Plus gradient centrifugation and were then either cryopreserved at -140C or used fresh. The QIAamp micro DNA kit was used to extract genomic DNA from the cultured CD4+ T cells.

This chain is built from TRBV7-2 and TRBJ2-7; a tentative D call is TRBD1 (6 bases match). This sequence was found in a human donor who had a prior SARS-CoV-2 infection. This specimen consisted of CD4+ T cells from PBMCs cultured with HIV peptides, obtained before COVID-19 vaccination. The cell subset or site label of this sample denotes: HIV-1 Nef peptide pool negative control/reference culture. The DNA is TGTGCCAGCAGCGTAGACCAAACAGGGCTGCTCTCCTACGAGCAGTACTTC. Translated, this gives CASSVDQTGLLSYEQYF.